Below, 13 T cell receptor beta chains from the same sample are listed, as sequenced in a study of PD-1 blockade in classical Hodgkin lymphoma (dated by TCRdb to the early 2020s). Library preparation was by the immunoSEQ multiplex PCR assay. What TCRdb holds here is the immuneACCESS table cut down to in-frame rearrangements. Part of the clones is not present; checked against another copy, under half of the missing clones reflect an unresolved V gene, and the others are unexplained. This sample has under 80,000 clones in its table, and about 90% of those were observed once. The ten largest make up 6.5% to 9% of the sample. The sample's time point label, decoded: cycle 4 day 1 (C4D1), after less than 7 weeks of nivolumab. Every trial patient had relapsed after autologous stem cell transplantation, and cohorts A, B and C differed in prior brentuximab vedotin exposure. The source material was peripheral blood mononuclear cells (PBMCs), sampled before the fourth cycle of nivolumab. These TCRs come from a human donor with classical Hodgkin lymphoma.

The V gene is TRBV5-1, the J gene TRBJ2-3; D is ambiguous. In germline, CDR1 is SGHRS, CDR2 YFSETQ. Trimming removed 5 bases at V and 1 base at J, with 8 bases between. The CDR3 totals 13 residues. The CDR3 DNA reads as TGCGCCAGCAGGAGGCAGGGCACAGATACGCAGTATTTT. Amino acid sequence: CASRRQGTDTQYF.

The chain couples TRBV7-9 to TRBJ2-3; 10 nucleotides align to TRBD2. Germline assignment: CDR1 SEHNR and CDR2 FQNEAQ (reference sequence). J lost 2 bases, V lost 5 bases, and 4 bases had no gene match. The CDR3 spans 15 residues. The CDR3 DNA follows: TGTGCCAGCAGCCTGACTAGCGGGCACACAGATACGCAGTATTTT. It specifies CASSLTSGHTDTQYF.

The rearrangement uses TRBV11-2 and TRBJ2-2; D remains ambiguous. CDR3 size: 13 residues. V was shortened by 2 bases and J by 6 bases, with 7 bases between the two germline ends. Germline V CDR1 and CDR2: SGHAT, FQNNGV. In DNA form, the CDR3 reads TGTGCCAGCAGCTTAACGATTTCCGGGGAGCTGTTTTTT. It yields the protein CASSLTISGELFF.

As concerns this clone: Other DNA sequences in this specimen translate into the identical CDR3. V usage is TRBV5-1 and J usage is TRBJ1-5; D uncertain. The V gene's germline CDR1 is SGHRS and CDR2 YFSETQ. The germline V and J ends were trimmed by 0 bases and 3 bases, with 4 bases remaining between them. The CDR3 spans 13 residues. The CDR3 region is CASSLGSNQPQHF. CDR3 nucleotide sequence: TGCGCCAGCAGCTTGGGGTCCAATCAGCCCCAGCATTTT. The whole variable domain, filled in from reference TRBV5-1 and TRBJ1-5, reads KAGVTQTPRYLIKTRGQQVTLSCSPISGHRSVSWYQQTPGQGLQFLFEYFSETQRNKGNFPGRFSGRQFSNSRSEMNVSTLELGDSALYLCASSLGSNQPQHFGDGTRLSIL.

CDR3 protein: CASSESGEGNQPQHF. Written as DNA, the CDR3 is TGCGCCAGCAGCGAATCAGGGGAGGGCAATCAGCCCCAGCATTTT. The chain has TRBV5-1 and TRBJ1-5, with D perhaps TRBD1 (6 bases). Trimming removed 4 bases from V and 2 bases from J, with 13 bases in between. This CDR3 is built from 15 residues. CDR1 and CDR2 from the germline V gene are SGHRS and YFSETQ. Full variable domain (remainder filled in from reference TRBV5-1 and TRBJ1-5): KAGVTQTPRYLIKTRGQQVTLSCSPISGHRSVSWYQQTPGQGLQFLFEYFSETQRNKGNFPGRFSGRQFSNSRSEMNVSTLELGDSALYLCASSESGEGNQPQHFGDGTRLSIL.

This clone was counted a single time. The V and J genes are TRBV7-9 and TRBJ1-6, with D possibly TRBD1 on 5 matching bases. From germline, CDR1 is SEHNR and CDR2 FQNEAQ (reference sequence). The CDR3 covers 13 residues. With 5 bases removed from V and 7 bases from J, the gap between germline ends came to 9 bases. The CDR3 sequence is CASSPDRNSPLHF. The CDR3 DNA sequence: TGTGCCAGCAGCCCCGACAGAAATTCACCCCTCCACTTT. Full variable domain (outside the CDR3, taken from reference TRBV7-9 and TRBJ1-6): DTGVSQNPRHKITKRGQNVTFRCDPISEHNRLYWYRQTLGQGPEFLTYFQNEAQLEKSRLLSDRFSAERPKGSFSTLEIQRTEQGDSAMYLCASSPDRNSPLHFGNGTRLTVT.

This chain joins TRBV6-1 and TRBJ1-5; no firm D call. The ends were cut back, 7 bases at V and 7 bases at J, with 14 bases in the middle. The V gene's germline CDR1 is MNHNS and CDR2 SASEGT. The CDR3 totals 13 residues. CDR3 in amino acids: CASNRPDGQPQHF. As DNA, the CDR3 is TGTGCCAGCAATAGGCCAGACGGACAGCCCCAGCATTTT.

The chain carries TRBV5-1 and TRBJ1-4, with TRBD1 matching 7 bases. Trimming removed 4 bases from V and 4 bases from J; junction bases left unmatched: 7. From germline, CDR1 is SGHRS and CDR2 YFSETQ. The CDR3 covers 15 residues. The CDR3 bases are TGCGCCAGCAGCCTACCTCAGGGGGTTAATGAAAAACTGTTTTTT. Protein: CASSLPQGVNEKLFF. The whole variable domain, filled in from reference TRBV5-1 and TRBJ1-4, reads KAGVTQTPRYLIKTRGQQVTLSCSPISGHRSVSWYQQTPGQGLQFLFEYFSETQRNKGNFPGRFSGRQFSNSRSEMNVSTLELGDSALYLCASSLPQGVNEKLFFGSGTQLSVL.

V is TRBV7-2 and J is TRBJ2-1; D is perhaps TRBD1 (6 bases). CDR1 and CDR2 (germline): SGHTA, FQGNSA. The V gene lost 5 bases and the J gene lost 7 bases, with 12 bases spanning the gap. The CDR3 has 13 residues. CDR3 sequence: CASSPTQGNEQFF. The DNA of the CDR3 is TGTGCCAGCAGCCCGACCCAGGGGAATGAGCAGTTCTTC.

This clone appeared once. The V and J genes are TRBV5-1 and TRBJ2-3; 7 bases line up with TRBD1. CDR3 length equals 16 residues. CDR1 is SGHRS and CDR2 is YFSETQ in the germline V gene. With 4 bases clipped from V and 0 bases from J, the junction kept 8 bases outside the gene matches. The CDR3 loop reads CASSRQGDPSTDTQYF. The DNA of the CDR3 is TGCGCCAGCAGCCGCCAGGGGGACCCAAGCACAGATACGCAGTATTTT. The full variable domain, its missing parts supplied by reference TRBV5-1 and TRBJ2-3, is KAGVTQTPRYLIKTRGQQVTLSCSPISGHRSVSWYQQTPGQGLQFLFEYFSETQRNKGNFPGRFSGRQFSNSRSEMNVSTLELGDSALYLCASSRQGDPSTDTQYFGPGTRLTVL.

V usage is TRBV6-6 and J usage is TRBJ2-7, with a weak D call TRBD1 (5 bases). The germline V gene has CDR1 MNHNY and CDR2 SVGAGI (reference sequence). V gave up 7 bases and J gave up 4 bases, with 20 bases separating them. CDR3 size: 15 residues. The CDR3 loop reads CASTPVRAGPYEQYF. As DNA, the CDR3 is TGTGCCAGCACCCCCGTCCGAGCAGGGCCGTACGAGCAGTACTTC.

This chain uses TRBV6-5 with TRBJ1-1; 8 bases align to TRBD1. CDR3 size: 15 residues. Germline V gives CDR1 MNHEY, CDR2 SVGAGI. V shed 6 bases and J 0 bases; nucleotides not matched to a gene: 6. CDR3 in amino acids: CASRSTGQVNTEAFF. The CDR3 DNA follows: TGTGCCAGCAGATCCACGGGACAGGTGAACACTGAAGCTTTCTTT.

V gene TRBV27 combines with J gene TRBJ2-5, with a possible D match to TRBD2 (7 bases). The germline CDR1 and CDR2 sequences are MNHEY and SMNVEV (reference sequence). Trimming removed 3 bases at V and 5 bases at J, with 13 bases between. The CDR3 covers 14 residues. The CDR3, as DNA: TGTGCCAGCAGTTTTCGGGGGGCTGGTGAGACCCAGTACTTC. It codes for CASSFRGAGETQYF.